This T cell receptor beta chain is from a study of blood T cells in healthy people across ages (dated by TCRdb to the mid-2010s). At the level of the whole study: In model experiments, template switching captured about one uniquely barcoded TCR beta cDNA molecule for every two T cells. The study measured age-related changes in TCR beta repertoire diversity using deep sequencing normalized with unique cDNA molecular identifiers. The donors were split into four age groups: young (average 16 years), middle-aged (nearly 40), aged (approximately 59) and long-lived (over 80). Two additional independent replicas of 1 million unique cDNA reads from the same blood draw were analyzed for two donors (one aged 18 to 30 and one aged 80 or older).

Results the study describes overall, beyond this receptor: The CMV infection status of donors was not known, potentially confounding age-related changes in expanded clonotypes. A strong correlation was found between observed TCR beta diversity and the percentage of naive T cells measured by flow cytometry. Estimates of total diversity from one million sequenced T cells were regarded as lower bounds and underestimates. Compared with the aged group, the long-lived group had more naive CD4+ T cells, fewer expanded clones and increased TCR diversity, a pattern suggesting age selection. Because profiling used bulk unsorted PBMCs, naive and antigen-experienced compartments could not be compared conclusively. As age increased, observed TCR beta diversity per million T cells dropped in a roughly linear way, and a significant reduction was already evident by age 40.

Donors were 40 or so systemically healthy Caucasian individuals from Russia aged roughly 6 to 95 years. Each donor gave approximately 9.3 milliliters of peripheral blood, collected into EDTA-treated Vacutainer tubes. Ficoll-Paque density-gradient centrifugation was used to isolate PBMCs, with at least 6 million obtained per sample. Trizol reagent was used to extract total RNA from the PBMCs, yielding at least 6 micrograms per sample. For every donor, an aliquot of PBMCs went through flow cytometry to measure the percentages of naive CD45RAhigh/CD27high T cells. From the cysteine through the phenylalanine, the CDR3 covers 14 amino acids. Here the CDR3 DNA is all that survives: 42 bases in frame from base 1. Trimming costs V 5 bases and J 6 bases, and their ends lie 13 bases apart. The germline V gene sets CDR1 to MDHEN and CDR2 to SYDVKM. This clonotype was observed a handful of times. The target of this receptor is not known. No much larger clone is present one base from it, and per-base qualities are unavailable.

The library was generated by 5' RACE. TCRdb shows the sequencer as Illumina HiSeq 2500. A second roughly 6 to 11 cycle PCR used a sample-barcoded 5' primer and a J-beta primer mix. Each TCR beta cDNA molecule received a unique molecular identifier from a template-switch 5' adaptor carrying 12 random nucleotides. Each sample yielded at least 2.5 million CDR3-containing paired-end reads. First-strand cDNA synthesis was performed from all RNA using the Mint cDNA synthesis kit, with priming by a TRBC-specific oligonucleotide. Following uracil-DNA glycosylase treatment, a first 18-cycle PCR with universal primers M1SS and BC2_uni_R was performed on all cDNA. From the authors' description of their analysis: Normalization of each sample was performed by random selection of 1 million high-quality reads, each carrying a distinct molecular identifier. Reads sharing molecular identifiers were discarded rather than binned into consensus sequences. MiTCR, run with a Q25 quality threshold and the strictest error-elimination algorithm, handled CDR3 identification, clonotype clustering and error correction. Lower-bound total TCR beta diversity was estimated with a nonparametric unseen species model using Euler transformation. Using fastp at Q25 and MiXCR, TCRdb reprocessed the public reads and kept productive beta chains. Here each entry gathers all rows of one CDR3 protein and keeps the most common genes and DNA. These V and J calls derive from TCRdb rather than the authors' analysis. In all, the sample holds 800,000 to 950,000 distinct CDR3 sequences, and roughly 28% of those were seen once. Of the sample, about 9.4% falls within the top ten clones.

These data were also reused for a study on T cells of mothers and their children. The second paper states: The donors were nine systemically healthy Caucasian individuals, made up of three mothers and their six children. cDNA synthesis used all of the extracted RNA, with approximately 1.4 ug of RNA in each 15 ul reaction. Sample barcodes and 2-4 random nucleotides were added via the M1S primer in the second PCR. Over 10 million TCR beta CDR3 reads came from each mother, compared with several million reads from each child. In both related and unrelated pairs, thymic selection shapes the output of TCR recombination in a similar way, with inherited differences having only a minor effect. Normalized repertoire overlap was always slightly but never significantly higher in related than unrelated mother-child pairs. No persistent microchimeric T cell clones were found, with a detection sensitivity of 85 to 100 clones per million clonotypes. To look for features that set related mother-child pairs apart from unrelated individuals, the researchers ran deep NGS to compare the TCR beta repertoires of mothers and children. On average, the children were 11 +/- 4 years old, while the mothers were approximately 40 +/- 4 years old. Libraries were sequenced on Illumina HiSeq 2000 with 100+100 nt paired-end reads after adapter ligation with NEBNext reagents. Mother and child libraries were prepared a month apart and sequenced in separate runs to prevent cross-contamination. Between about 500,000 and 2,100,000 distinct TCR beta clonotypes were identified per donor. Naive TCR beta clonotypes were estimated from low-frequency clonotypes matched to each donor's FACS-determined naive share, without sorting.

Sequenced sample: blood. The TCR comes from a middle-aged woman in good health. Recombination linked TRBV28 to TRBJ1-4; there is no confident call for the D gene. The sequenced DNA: TGTGCCAGCAGTCCGAGGGCTGCTGATGAAAAACTGTTTTTT. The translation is CASSPRAADEKLFF.